Listed below are T cell receptor beta chains from one sample, sequenced in a study of regulatory T cells in long-lasting Graves disease. TCRdb processed the multiplex PCR reads anew with MiXCR; each CDR3 protein has one entry. This repertoire shows approximately 300,000 distinct CDR3 sequences, 18% found once; its top ten account for about 40%. The sample in question was peripheral blood mononuclear cells (PBMCs), obtained at new diagnosis, from a patient treated with antithyroid drugs. These receptors all stem from a female donor with Graves disease. CDR3s include the opening cysteine and the closing phenylalanine or tryptophan. The D gene is left open where the match is weak. Not all rows give a size; the values are once, few, many and, for expanded clones, a class.

j_gene: TRBJ1-5
abundance: many
v_gene: TRBV2
d_gene: NA
CDR3aa: CASKRDESQPQHF
CDR3nt: TGTGCCAGCAAAAGGGATGAGAGTCAGCCCCAGCATTTT

j_gene: TRBJ1-4
abundance: many
v_gene: TRBV20-1
d_gene: TRBD1
CDR3aa: CSARRQGPREKLFF
CDR3nt: TGCAGTGCTAGAAGACAGGGTCCCCGGGAAAAACTGTTTTTT

j_gene: TRBJ2-2
abundance: many
v_gene: TRBV15
d_gene: NA
CDR3aa: CATSRDLAVTNTGELFF
CDR3nt: TGTGCCACCAGCAGAGATCTCGCGGTTACGAACACCGGGGAGCTGTTTTTT

j_gene: TRBJ2-7
abundance: many
v_gene: TRBV5-1
d_gene: NA
CDR3aa: CASRDTGLPPDEQYF
CDR3nt: TGCGCCAGCAGAGACACGGGACTCCCTCCGGACGAGCAGTACTTC

j_gene: TRBJ1-5
abundance: many
v_gene: TRBV20-1
d_gene: NA
CDR3aa: CSAPVPGLGNQPQHF
CDR3nt: TGCAGTGCCCCCGTCCCGGGACTCGGCAATCAGCCCCAGCATTTT

j_gene: TRBJ2-2
abundance: NA
v_gene: TRBV7-8
d_gene: NA
CDR3aa: CASRWDIDTGELFF
CDR3nt: TGTGCCAGCAGATGGGACATCGACACCGGGGAGCTGTTTTTT

j_gene: TRBJ2-1
abundance: NA
v_gene: TRBV10-3
d_gene: TRBD2
CDR3aa: CASLEERGAYNEQFF
CDR3nt: TGTGCCTCCCTGGAGGAGCGGGGCGCCTACAATGAGCAGTTCTTC

j_gene: TRBJ2-3
abundance: many
v_gene: TRBV12-3/TRBV12-4
d_gene: NA
CDR3aa: CASSFSYTDTQYF
CDR3nt: TGTGCCAGCAGTTTCAGCTACACAGATACGCAGTATTTT

j_gene: TRBJ1-4
abundance: few
v_gene: TRBV15
d_gene: NA
CDR3aa: CATSTGGTNEKLFF
CDR3nt: TGTGCCACCAGCACCGGTGGAACTAATGAAAAACTGTTTTTT

j_gene: TRBJ1-4
abundance: once
v_gene: TRBV19
d_gene: NA
CDR3aa: CASSPKWDFFEKLFF
CDR3nt: TGTGCCAGTAGTCCTAAATGGGACTTTTTTGAAAAACTGTTTTTT

j_gene: TRBJ2-7
abundance: NA
v_gene: TRBV19
d_gene: TRBD2
CDR3aa: CASSTASGTSYEQYF
CDR3nt: TGTGCCAGTAGTACCGCTAGCGGGACCTCCTACGAGCAGTACTTC

j_gene: TRBJ1-2
abundance: NA
v_gene: TRBV20-1
d_gene: NA
CDR3aa: CSATAPGSNYGYTF
CDR3nt: TGCAGTGCAACCGCTCCCGGTTCCAACTATGGCTACACCTTC

j_gene: TRBJ2-2
abundance: few
v_gene: TRBV6-1
d_gene: NA
CDR3aa: CASSTFRGAGGNTGELFF
CDR3nt: TGTGCCAGCAGCACATTCAGGGGGGCGGGAGGAAACACCGGGGAGCTGTTTTTT

j_gene: TRBJ2-2
abundance: many
v_gene: TRBV10-3
d_gene: NA
CDR3aa: CAISARGVDTGELFF
CDR3nt: TGTGCCATCAGTGCTCGAGGGGTCGACACCGGGGAGCTGTTTTTT

j_gene: TRBJ1-6
abundance: many
v_gene: TRBV4-2
d_gene: NA
CDR3aa: CASSPLNSPLHF
CDR3nt: TGTGCCAGCAGCCCCCTTAATTCACCCCTCCACTTT

j_gene: TRBJ2-1
abundance: many
v_gene: TRBV6-1
d_gene: TRBD1
CDR3aa: CASSPGTGANEQFF
CDR3nt: TGTGCCAGCAGTCCCGGGACAGGGGCCAATGAGCAGTTCTTC

j_gene: TRBJ2-3
abundance: many
v_gene: TRBV28
d_gene: NA
CDR3aa: CASSLSPGEPDTQYF
CDR3nt: TGTGCCAGCAGTTTAAGCCCCGGGGAACCAGATACGCAGTATTTT

j_gene: TRBJ1-1
abundance: many
v_gene: TRBV15
d_gene: TRBD1
CDR3aa: CATSVAPGQGYTEAFF
CDR3nt: TGTGCCACCAGCGTGGCCCCGGGACAGGGGTACACTGAAGCTTTCTTT

j_gene: TRBJ2-3
abundance: many
v_gene: TRBV29-1
d_gene: TRBD2
CDR3aa: CSVLGLGLDTQYF
CDR3nt: TGCAGCGTCCTGGGACTAGGGTTGGATACGCAGTATTTT

j_gene: TRBJ2-4
abundance: many
v_gene: TRBV20-1
d_gene: NA
CDR3aa: CSAIVGAKNIQYF
CDR3nt: TGCAGTGCTATAGTGGGAGCCAAAAACATTCAGTACTTC

j_gene: TRBJ2-7
abundance: many
v_gene: TRBV27
d_gene: NA
CDR3aa: CASSPRAGGTYEQYF
CDR3nt: TGTGCCAGCAGCCCACGAGCAGGGGGGACCTACGAGCAGTACTTC

j_gene: TRBJ2-7
abundance: many
v_gene: TRBV2
d_gene: TRBD2
CDR3aa: CASIPAGVDEQYF
CDR3nt: TGTGCCAGCATCCCAGCGGGGGTCGACGAGCAGTACTTC

j_gene: TRBJ2-7
abundance: few
v_gene: TRBV20-1
d_gene: NA
CDR3aa: CSALSNYEQYF
CDR3nt: TGCAGTGCTCTCAGCAACTACGAGCAGTACTTC

j_gene: TRBJ2-3
abundance: many
v_gene: TRBV28
d_gene: NA
CDR3aa: CASCTGQLNTDTQYF
CDR3nt: TGTGCCAGCTGCACCGGGCAACTCAACACAGATACGCAGTATTTT

j_gene: TRBJ1-1
abundance: many
v_gene: TRBV30
d_gene: NA
CDR3aa: CAWTPGMNTEAFF
CDR3nt: TGTGCCTGGACCCCTGGCATGAACACTGAAGCTTTCTTT

j_gene: TRBJ2-1
abundance: many
v_gene: TRBV29-1
d_gene: NA
CDR3aa: CSVEGYQGEQFF
CDR3nt: TGCAGCGTTGAAGGTTATCAGGGTGAGCAGTTCTTC

j_gene: TRBJ2-5
abundance: many
v_gene: TRBV7-9
d_gene: TRBD1
CDR3aa: CASSEGKGGLQEETQYF
CDR3nt: TGTGCCAGCAGCGAAGGGAAAGGGGGCCTACAAGAAGAGACCCAGTACTTC

j_gene: TRBJ2-7
abundance: few
v_gene: TRBV2
d_gene: NA
CDR3aa: CASSEERDGDEQYF
CDR3nt: TGTGCCAGCAGTGAGGAACGTGACGGAGACGAGCAGTACTTC

j_gene: TRBJ2-2
abundance: many
v_gene: TRBV27
d_gene: NA
CDR3aa: CASSLGAGTGELFF
CDR3nt: TGTGCCAGCAGTTTAGGCGCGGGCACCGGGGAGCTGTTTTTT

j_gene: TRBJ2-1
abundance: NA
v_gene: TRBV6-2/TRBV6-3
d_gene: TRBD1
CDR3aa: CASSYGSGQWTEQFF
CDR3nt: TGTGCCAGCAGTTACGGGTCGGGACAGTGGACCGAGCAGTTCTTC

j_gene: TRBJ1-5
abundance: many
v_gene: TRBV20-1
d_gene: NA
CDR3aa: CSALGTRARNQPQHF
CDR3nt: TGCAGTGCCCTAGGGACCAGGGCGCGAAATCAGCCCCAGCATTTT

j_gene: TRBJ2-1
abundance: many
v_gene: TRBV6-2/TRBV6-3
d_gene: TRBD2
CDR3aa: CASLRLAGSYNEQFF
CDR3nt: TGTGCCAGCCTCCGACTAGCGGGATCCTACAATGAGCAGTTCTTC

j_gene: TRBJ2-1
abundance: NA
v_gene: TRBV19
d_gene: NA
CDR3aa: CASSIDMSGFGIDEQFF
CDR3nt: TGTGCCAGTAGTATAGATATGAGCGGGTTTGGGATCGATGAGCAGTTCTTC

j_gene: TRBJ1-4
abundance: many
v_gene: TRBV12-3/TRBV12-4
d_gene: NA
CDR3aa: CASSPQGRANEKLFF
CDR3nt: TGTGCCAGCAGTCCCCAGGGTCGGGCTAATGAAAAACTGTTTTTT

j_gene: TRBJ2-7
abundance: few
v_gene: TRBV7-2
d_gene: NA
CDR3aa: CASSLVWDGTYEQYF
CDR3nt: TGTGCCAGCAGCTTAGTATGGGACGGCACCTACGAGCAGTACTTC

j_gene: TRBJ1-5
abundance: many
v_gene: TRBV28
d_gene: NA
CDR3aa: CASTGFGQPQHF
CDR3nt: TGTGCCAGCACAGGGTTTGGTCAGCCCCAGCATTTT

j_gene: TRBJ2-4
abundance: few
v_gene: TRBV10-3
d_gene: NA
CDR3aa: CANPKGGGGRSGVAKNIQYF
CDR3nt: TGTGCCAACCCCAAGGGGGGCGGAGGTCGGTCAGGCGTAGCCAAAAACATTCAGTACTTC

j_gene: TRBJ2-1
abundance: many
v_gene: TRBV5-1
d_gene: NA
CDR3aa: CASSSTNEQFF
CDR3nt: TGCGCCAGCAGCTCGACGAATGAGCAGTTCTTC

j_gene: TRBJ2-7
abundance: many
v_gene: TRBV6-1
d_gene: NA
CDR3aa: CASILDSSSYEQYF
CDR3nt: NA

j_gene: TRBJ1-1
abundance: many
v_gene: TRBV5-1
d_gene: NA
CDR3aa: CASSLPSPGATEAFF
CDR3nt: TGCGCCAGCAGCTTGCCCTCTCCAGGGGCCACTGAAGCTTTCTTT

j_gene: TRBJ2-1
abundance: many
v_gene: TRBV30
d_gene: TRBD2
CDR3aa: CAWHARDGGDYNEQFF
CDR3nt: TGTGCCTGGCATGCCCGGGACGGGGGGGACTACAATGAGCAGTTCTTC

j_gene: TRBJ2-5
abundance: many
v_gene: TRBV6-1
d_gene: TRBD2
CDR3aa: CASAPLSGSRETQYF
CDR3nt: TGTGCCAGCGCCCCACTAAGCGGGAGCCGCGAGACCCAGTACTTC

j_gene: TRBJ1-5
abundance: NA
v_gene: TRBV19
d_gene: NA
CDR3aa: CASSINGGSDQPQHF
CDR3nt: TGTGCCAGTAGTATAAATGGGGGTTCAGATCAGCCCCAGCATTTT

j_gene: TRBJ1-4
abundance: many
v_gene: TRBV28
d_gene: TRBD1
CDR3aa: CASSLARTGEKLFF
CDR3nt: TGTGCCAGCAGTTTGGCTCGGACAGGGGAAAAACTGTTTTTT

j_gene: TRBJ2-3
abundance: many
v_gene: TRBV7-9
d_gene: TRBD2
CDR3aa: CASSPFGSSGASSTDTQYF
CDR3nt: TGTGCCAGCAGCCCCTTTGGGTCTAGCGGAGCTTCTAGCACAGATACGCAGTATTTT

j_gene: TRBJ2-7
abundance: NA
v_gene: TRBV20-1
d_gene: TRBD1
CDR3aa: CSARDYGTGLEQHF
CDR3nt: TGCAGTGCTAGAGATTACGGGACAGGTCTCGAGCAGCACTTC

j_gene: TRBJ2-2
abundance: many
v_gene: TRBV28
d_gene: NA
CDR3aa: CASSFRGPGELFF
CDR3nt: TGTGCCAGCAGTTTCCGGGGACCCGGGGAGCTGTTTTTT

j_gene: TRBJ2-7
abundance: many
v_gene: TRBV11-3
d_gene: TRBD2
CDR3aa: CASSSGLAGGEQYF
CDR3nt: TGTGCCAGCAGCTCGGGACTAGCGGGAGGCGAGCAGTACTTC

j_gene: TRBJ2-3
abundance: many
v_gene: TRBV6-1
d_gene: TRBD2
CDR3aa: CASSLGLAGDTDTQYF
CDR3nt: TGTGCCAGCTCCCTAGGACTAGCGGGAGACACAGATACGCAGTATTTT

j_gene: TRBJ2-4
abundance: many
v_gene: TRBV7-2
d_gene: NA
CDR3aa: CASSLASESPQYF
CDR3nt: TGTGCCAGCAGCTTAGCGTCGGAGAGCCCCCAGTACTTC